This T cell receptor beta chain was recorded in a study of OX40 agonist ivuxolimab in advanced cancers. This table comes from immunoSEQ multiplex PCR, and its TCRdb copy is limited to in-frame clones, with some not included. The sample yields fewer than 90,000 clones, around 87% seen once. V lost 0 bases to trimming and J lost 11 bases; unmatched junction nucleotides: 7. From germline, CDR1 is SGHRS and CDR2 YFSETQ. The CDR3 length is 15 residues. The TCR comes from an adult with an advanced solid tumor such as melanoma, head and neck, liver or kidney cancer. The sample in question was CD4+ or CD8+ T cells sorted from blood, obtained in a trial of the OX40 agonist ivuxolimab. This chain links TRBV5-1 with TRBJ1-4; 10 bases are shared with TRBD1. The CDR3 nucleotides are TGCGCCAGCAGCTTGGAGGTCGGGACAGGGGCTAAACTGTTTTTT. Translation gives CASSLEVGTGAKLFF.